This T cell receptor beta chain was sequenced in a study of shared clonotypes between healthy human individuals. Background on the study: Per-donor plates numbered three CD4 naive, three CD4 memory, two CD8 naive and one CD8 memory.

Study-level points and caveats: Measured sharing among donors was expected to vary with sequencing depth. Among four donors, approximately 5.4% of naive CD4 clonotypes were found in common.

To note about this clone: The antigen is unknown. Other DNA sequences of this sample code for an identical CDR3.

V dropped 0 bases and J dropped 3 bases, with 6 bases sitting between them. Germline-derived CDR1 and CDR2 are SEHNR and FQNEAQ (reference sequence). There are 14 residues in the CDR3. Each PCR replicate from the sorted subsets contained around 0.2 ug DNA, which is about 30,000 T cell genomes. The data were produced by immunoSEQ multiplex PCR, yet TCRdb's version contains in-frame clones alone and is incomplete. Of approximately 2,000,000 clones listed, just over 90% are singletons. Selected positively for CCR7 and CD45RO-negative, naive CD8 cells excluded terminally differentiated effector memory CD45RA+ cells.

The material sequenced was naive CD8+ T cells from PBMCs. The receptor was derived from a man younger than 35 in good health. Some clones in this sample may be carry-over from other donors' samples. This rearrangement joins TRBV7-9 to TRBJ2-1; possibly TRBD2 for D (6 bases). CDR3 protein: CASSLASGYNEQFF. The CDR3 nucleotides are TGTGCCAGCAGCTTAGCTAGCGGCTACAATGAGCAGTTCTTC.